The present T cell receptor beta chain was sequenced within a study of T cell responses to AZD1222 COVID-19 vaccine. General study findings and limits: Females outnumbered males among donors, who were mostly white British; clonal diversity was possibly underestimated.

Data came from immunoSEQ multiplex PCR; TCRdb stores just in-frame clones and leaves some out. This repertoire includes over 120,000 clones. Per germline, CDR1 GTSNPN and CDR2 SVGIG (reference sequence). The CDR3 consists of 12 residues. Trimming took off 7 bases at V and 4 bases at J, with 13 bases between the two ends. Turning to this clone: Antigen: not known.

The source material was peripheral blood. The clonotype comes from an adult in good health. The chain uses TRBV30 and TRBJ1-2; D is ambiguous. The CDR3 reads CASELGIYGYTF. CDR3 nucleotides: TGTGCCTCAGAGTTGGGGATCTATGGCTACACCTTC.